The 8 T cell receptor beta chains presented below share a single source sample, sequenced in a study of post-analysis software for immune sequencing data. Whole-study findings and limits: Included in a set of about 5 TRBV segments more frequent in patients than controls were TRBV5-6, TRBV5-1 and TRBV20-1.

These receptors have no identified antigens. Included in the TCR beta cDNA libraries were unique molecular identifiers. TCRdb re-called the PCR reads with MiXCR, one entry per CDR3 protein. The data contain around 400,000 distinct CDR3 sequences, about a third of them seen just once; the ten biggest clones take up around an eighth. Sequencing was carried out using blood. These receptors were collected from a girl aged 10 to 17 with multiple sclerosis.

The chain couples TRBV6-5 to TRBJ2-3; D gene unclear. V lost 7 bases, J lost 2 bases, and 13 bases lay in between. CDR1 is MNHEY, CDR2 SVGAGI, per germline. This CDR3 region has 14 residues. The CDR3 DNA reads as TGTGCCAGCACTGCAAGCCTGTTCACAGATACGCAGTATTTT. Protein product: CASTASLFTDTQYF.

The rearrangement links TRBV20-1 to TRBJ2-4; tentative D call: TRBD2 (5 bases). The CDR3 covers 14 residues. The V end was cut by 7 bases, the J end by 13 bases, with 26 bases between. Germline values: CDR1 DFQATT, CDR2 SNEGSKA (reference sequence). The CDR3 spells CSGRSAKWNGEQYF. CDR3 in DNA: TGCAGTGGGCGGTCGGCCAAGTGGAACGGGGAGCAGTACTTC.

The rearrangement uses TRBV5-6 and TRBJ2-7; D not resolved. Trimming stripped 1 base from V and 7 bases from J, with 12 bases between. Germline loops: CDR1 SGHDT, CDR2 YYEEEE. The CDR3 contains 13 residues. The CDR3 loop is CASSLNPLGEQYV. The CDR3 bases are TGTGCCAGCAGCTTGAACCCCCTTGGAGAGCAGTACGTC.

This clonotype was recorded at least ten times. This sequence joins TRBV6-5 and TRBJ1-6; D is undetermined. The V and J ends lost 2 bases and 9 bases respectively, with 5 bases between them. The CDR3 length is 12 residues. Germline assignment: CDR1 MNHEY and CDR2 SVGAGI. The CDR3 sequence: CASSYGGSPLHF. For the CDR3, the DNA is TGTGCCAGCAGTTACGGCGGTTCACCCCTCCACTTT.

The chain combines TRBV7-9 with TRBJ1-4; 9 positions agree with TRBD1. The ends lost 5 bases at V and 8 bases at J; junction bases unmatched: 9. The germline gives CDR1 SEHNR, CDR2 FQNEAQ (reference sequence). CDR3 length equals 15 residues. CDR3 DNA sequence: TGTGCCAGCAGCGCGACCGGGACAGGGAGAGAAAAACTGTTTTTT. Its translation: CASSATGTGREKLFF.

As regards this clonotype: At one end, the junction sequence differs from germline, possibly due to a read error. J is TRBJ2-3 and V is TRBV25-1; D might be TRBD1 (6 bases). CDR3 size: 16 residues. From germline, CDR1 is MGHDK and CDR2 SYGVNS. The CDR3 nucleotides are TGTGCCAGCAGTGAACCCAGGGGAGTTAGCACAGATACACAGTATTTT. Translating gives CASSEPRGVSTDTQYF. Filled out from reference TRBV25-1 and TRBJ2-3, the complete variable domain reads EADIYQTPRYLVIGTGKKITLECSQTMGHDKMYWYQQDPGMELHLIHYSYGVNSTEKGDLSSESTVSRIRTEHFPLTLESARPSHTSQYLCASSEPRGVSTDTQYFGPGTRLTVL.

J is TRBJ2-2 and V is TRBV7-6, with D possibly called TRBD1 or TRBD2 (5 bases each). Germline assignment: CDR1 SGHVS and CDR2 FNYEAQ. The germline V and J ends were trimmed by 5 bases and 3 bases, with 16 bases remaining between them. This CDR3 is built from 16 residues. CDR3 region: CASSNPGGTYTGELFF. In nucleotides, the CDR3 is TGTGCCAGCAGCAATCCGGGTGGGACCTACACCGGGGAGCTGTTTTTT.

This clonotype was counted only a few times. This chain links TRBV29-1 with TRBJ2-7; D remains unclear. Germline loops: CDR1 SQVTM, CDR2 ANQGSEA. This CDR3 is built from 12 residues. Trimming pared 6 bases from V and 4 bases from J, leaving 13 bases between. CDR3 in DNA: TGCAGCGTCGGAGACACATCTTACGAGCAGTACTTC. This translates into CSVGDTSYEQYF.